This T cell receptor beta chain was profiled in a study of T-cell memory formation after mild COVID-19. TCRdb passed the 5' RACE reads through MiXCR, listing each CDR3 protein once. The sample has approximately 99,000 distinct CDR3 sequences, 18% seen once. Germline V gene sequence: CDR1 SGHTA, CDR2 FQGTGA. V was cut by 4 bases and J by 2 bases, with 13 bases left in between. The CDR3 has 15 residues. The J gene is TRBJ2-3, the V gene TRBV7-3; D uncertain. The specimen was PBMCs or a T cell subset sorted from them (not recorded which). The receptor was derived from a man aged 18 to 35 who had mild COVID-19 (a few samples of this study predate the infection). Cell type and time point are not known. This chain's CDR3 is CASSSSSQPTDTQYF. The CDR3 DNA follows: TGTGCCAGCAGCTCATCCTCGCAACCCACAGATACGCAGTATTTT.